These 22 T cell receptor beta chains came from one sample sequenced in a study of T cell responses to AZD1222 COVID-19 vaccine. Assay: immunoSEQ multiplex PCR; the TCRdb copy retains only in-frame clones and omits some. In the table there are some 110,000 clones, more than 75% of which are singletons. The sequencing used peripheral blood, collected on day 0 of AZD1222 vaccination. The receptors were sampled from an adult in good health.

J is TRBJ1-2 and V is TRBV20-1; TRBD1 might be the D (5 bases). This CDR3 spans 13 amino acids. Trimming cost V 3 bases and J 4 bases, with 12 bases left between them. Looked up from germline, CDR1 is DFQATT and CDR2 is SNEGSKA (reference sequence). CDR3 region: CSASFGALYGYTF. The CDR3 DNA follows: TGCAGTGCTAGTTTTGGGGCGCTCTATGGCTACACCTTC.

J is TRBJ2-1 and V is TRBV10-3, with D perhaps matching TRBD2 (5 bases). This CDR3 has 14 residues. In germline, CDR1 is ENHRY, CDR2 SYGVKD. V was clipped by 8 bases and J by 6 bases, with 17 bases between them. This CDR3 is CAIWSPGVGNEQFF. The CDR3 DNA reads as TGTGCCATCTGGTCTCCCGGGGTAGGCAATGAGCAGTTCTTC.

This chain links TRBV6-5 with TRBJ2-7; D remains ambiguous. The CDR3 is made up of 14 amino acids. The germline V and J ends were trimmed by 6 bases and 3 bases, with 15 bases remaining between them. Germline-derived CDR1 and CDR2 are MNHEY and SVGAGI. This CDR3 reads CASSLRWGFYEQYF. CDR3 sequence (DNA): TGTGCCAGCAGCCTTCGATGGGGTTTCTACGAGCAGTACTTC.

The chain links TRBV2 to TRBJ1-2; 9 bases line up with TRBD1. There are 15 residues in the CDR3. Trimming at V came to 6 bases and at J to 2 bases, leaving 7 bases not matched to a gene. Germline loops: CDR1 SNHLY, CDR2 FYNNEI. The CDR3 loop is CASRRAGTGNYGYTF. The CDR3 bases are TGTGCCAGCAGACGGGCCGGGACAGGGAACTATGGCTACACCTTC.

This clone was observed once. The chain joins TRBV7-9 to TRBJ2-3; unclear D gene. V lost 5 bases, J lost 8 bases, and 8 bases lay in between. The CDR3 runs 11 residues. Germline loops: CDR1 SEHNR, CDR2 FQNEAQ (reference sequence). Here the CDR3 reads CASSEPVTQYF. CDR3 DNA: TGTGCCAGCAGCGAGCCCGTTACGCAGTATTTT.

The rearrangement joins TRBV9 to TRBJ1-1, with D hard to call. The CDR3 has 13 amino acids. Germline V lookup: CDR1 SGDLS, CDR2 YYNGEE. V gave up 4 bases and J gave up 4 bases, with 11 bases separating them. The CDR3 DNA reads TGTGCCAGCAGCCCCCGCATGGGCACTGAAGCTTTCTTT. It is translated as CASSPRMGTEAFF.

V is TRBV2 and J is TRBJ2-5; tentatively, D is TRBD1 (5 bases). The CDR3 covers 15 residues. V shed 9 bases and J shed 1 base, with 18 bases lying between them. The germline V gene has CDR1 SNHLY and CDR2 FYNNEI. As DNA, the CDR3 is TGTGCCAGTCCGGAAGGGCCAGGGCTCCAAGAGACCCAGTACTTC. Translating gives CASPEGPGLQETQYF.

The chain employs TRBV27 and TRBJ2-5; D tentatively fits TRBD1 or TRBD2 (5 bases each). The CDR3 contains 13 residues. Trimming left V 0 bases short and J 5 bases short, with 7 bases between. CDR1 is MNHEY and CDR2 is SMNVEV in the germline V gene (reference sequence). CDR3 region: CASSLSGAETQYF. The CDR3 nucleotides are TGTGCCAGCAGTTTATCCGGGGCCGAGACCCAGTACTTC.

The chain has TRBV28 and TRBJ2-2; 7 nucleotides agree with TRBD2. The germline CDR1 and CDR2 sequences are MDHEN and SYDVKM. The CDR3 has 16 amino acids. The junction had 11 bases not matched to a gene; V was cut back by 4 bases and J by 6 bases. The CDR3 is CASSSGTPGGAGELFF. The CDR3 nucleotides are TGTGCCAGCAGTTCCGGGACCCCGGGGGGAGCCGGGGAGCTGTTTTTT.

The chain employs TRBV27 and TRBJ2-1, with 7 bases fitting TRBD1. Germline CDR1 is MNHEY and CDR2 is SMNVEV (reference sequence). Trimming at V came to 6 bases and at J to 7 bases, leaving 3 bases not matched to a gene. The CDR3 length is 12 residues. The CDR3 DNA follows: TGTGCCAGCAGACAACAGGGGAATGAGCAGTTCTTC. This encodes CASRQQGNEQFF.

V gene TRBV7-9 combines with J gene TRBJ2-3; D uncertain. CDR3 length equals 12 residues. Trimming shortened V by 5 bases and J by 2 bases, and 5 bases separated the two germline ends. Germline V gene sequence: CDR1 SEHNR, CDR2 FQNEAQ (reference sequence). The CDR3, as DNA: TGTGCCAGCAGCGAGGTCACAGATACGCAGTATTTT. It is translated as CASSEVTDTQYF. The whole variable domain, remainder taken from reference TRBV7-9 and TRBJ2-3, is DTGVSQNPRHKITKRGQNVTFRCDPISEHNRLYWYRQTLGQGPEFLTYFQNEAQLEKSRLLSDRFSAERPKGSFSTLEIQRTEQGDSAMYLCASSEVTDTQYFGPGTRLTVL.

The V gene is TRBV30, the J gene TRBJ1-4, with a possible D match to TRBD1 (6 bases). Trimming left V 0 bases short and J 8 bases short, with 16 bases between. CDR3 length: 15 amino acids. The germline V gene encodes CDR1 GTSNPN and CDR2 SVGIG (reference sequence). CDR3 amino acids: CAWSVLGGEGEKLFF. The DNA for the CDR3 is TGTGCCTGGAGTGTACTCGGGGGCGAGGGGGAAAAACTGTTTTTT. Based on the CDR3 plus reference TRBV30 and TRBJ1-4, the full variable domain is SQTIHQWPATLVQPVGSPLSLECTVEGTSNPNLYWYRQAAGRGLQLLFYSVGIGQISSEVPQNLSASRPQDRQFILSSKKLLLSDSGFYLCAWSVLGGEGEKLFFGSGTQLSVL.

This clone was observed a single time. The gene calls are TRBV4-2 and TRBJ2-2; 15 positions match TRBD2. J was trimmed by 4 bases and V by 3 bases; bases with no gene match: 6. Germline V CDR1 and CDR2: LGHNA, YNFKEQ. There are 18 residues in the CDR3. CDR3 coding DNA: TGTGCCAGCAGCCAGGGACTAGCGGGAGGACGGAGCACCGGGGAGCTGTTTTTT. Protein product: CASSQGLAGGRSTGELFF.

The rearrangement joins TRBV2 to TRBJ2-5; 14 positions agree with TRBD2. CDR1 SNHLY and CDR2 FYNNEI come from the germline V gene. The CDR3 spans 20 residues. V lost 2 bases and J lost 9; bases outside the gene matches: 20. CDR3 sequence (DNA): TGTGCCAGCAGTGAAAGCACGGCCGGGACTAGCGGGAGAGCCCTCTCGGCCCAGTACTTC. Its translation is CASSESTAGTSGRALSAQYF.

This clone was seen just once. This sequence joins TRBV7-8 and TRBJ2-7; D ambiguous. CDR1 is SGHVS and CDR2 is FQNEAQ in the germline V gene. The CDR3 is 14 amino acids. Trimming stripped 5 bases from V and 1 base from J, with 12 bases between. The CDR3, as DNA: TGTGCCAGCAGCCTCCTCGGGTTTTCCTACGAGCAGTACTTC. Protein: CASSLLGFSYEQYF.

The J gene is TRBJ1-2, the V gene TRBV2, with 7 bases lining up with TRBD1. Germline V gene sequence: CDR1 SNHLY, CDR2 FYNNEI. CDR3 length equals 16 residues. The junction had 18 bases not matched to a gene; V was cut back by 6 bases and J by 8 bases. The CDR3 nucleotides are TGTGCCAGCAGGAGGACAGGCGTCTTTGCAGGGGTGGGCTACACCTTC. It is translated as CASRRTGVFAGVGYTF.

J is TRBJ2-1 and V is TRBV6-5; D might be TRBD2 (5 bases). V was shortened by 2 bases and J by 3 bases, with 8 bases between the two germline ends. Germline values: CDR1 MNHEY, CDR2 SVGAGI. The CDR3 is made up of 14 amino acids. CDR3 residues: CASSYNRDYNEQFF. CDR3 sequence (DNA): TGTGCCAGCAGTTACAACCGGGACTACAATGAGCAGTTCTTC.

The V and J genes are TRBV18 and TRBJ2-1; D is uncertain. This CDR3 has 14 amino acids. The germline CDR1 and CDR2 sequences are KGHSH and LQKENI. The V and J ends lost 3 bases and 8 bases respectively, with 14 bases between them. Here the CDR3 DNA reads TGTGCCAGCTCACCGATGGGTCGTCAGGATGAGCAGTTCTTC. It yields the protein CASSPMGRQDEQFF.

V and J are TRBV30 and TRBJ2-7; 7 nucleotides line up with TRBD1. Germline V gene lookup returns CDR1 GTSNPN and CDR2 SVGIG (reference sequence). This CDR3 comprises 12 residues. V lost 3 bases and J lost 2; bases outside the gene matches: 1. CDR3 residues: CAWSQGAYEQYF. The DNA of the CDR3 is TGTGCCTGGAGCCAGGGGGCCTACGAGCAGTACTTC.

This clone has a single count. Here the CDR3 DNA reads TGTGCCAGCAGCTTAGTCGGAGGGTCCGGCACTGAAGCTTTCTTT. Translated, it gives CASSLVGGSGTEAFF. The chain combines TRBV7-9 with TRBJ1-1; D unclear. CDR1 is SEHNR, CDR2 FQNEAQ, per germline (reference sequence). V was cut by 1 base and J by 4 bases, with 13 bases left in between. The CDR3 is made up of 15 amino acids. The full variable domain, completed using reference TRBV7-9 and TRBJ1-1, is DTGVSQNPRHKITKRGQNVTFRCDPISEHNRLYWYRQTLGQGPEFLTYFQNEAQLEKSRLLSDRFSAERPKGSFSTLEIQRTEQGDSAMYLCASSLVGGSGTEAFFGQGTRLTVV.

The chain uses TRBV28 and TRBJ1-2; D possibly corresponds to TRBD1 (5 bases). V lost 5 bases to trimming and J lost 9 bases, with 16 bases between them. CDR3 length: 13 amino acids. Germline values: CDR1 MDHEN, CDR2 SYDVKM. CDR3 coding DNA: TGTGCCAGCAGTGGGGCATCCGGGACCCGCTACACCTTC. It is translated as CASSGASGTRYTF.

The chain links TRBV6-2 or TRBV6-3 to TRBJ1-1; TRBD1 is a possible D gene (6 bases). Trimming cost V 0 bases and J 3 bases, with 11 bases left between them. Germline CDR1 reads MNHEY; CDR2 reads SVGEGT. The length of the CDR3 is 15 residues. The CDR3 region is CASSYSGAGDTEAFF. CDR3 sequence (DNA): TGTGCCAGCAGTTACTCGGGGGCGGGGGACACTGAAGCTTTCTTT.